The 24 T cell receptor beta chains below come from one sample, sequenced in a study of response to subunit inactivated influenza vaccine. Via MiXCR, TCRdb re-called the RT-PCR reads, giving one row per CDR3 protein. This table holds 450,000 to 550,000 distinct CDR3 sequences, about 25% found once. Sequencing used CD4+ T cells sorted from PBMCs, obtained roughly 5 days after vaccination. Every receptor here comes from a man aged 45-65 years who received an inactivated influenza vaccine.

The chain joins TRBV5-4 to TRBJ2-1; 7 nucleotides align to TRBD1. The CDR3 covers 15 residues. V was clipped by 3 bases and J by 8 bases; unmatched bases: 11. The V gene's germline CDR1 is SGHNT and CDR2 YYREEE (reference sequence). The CDR3 is CASSSQGSLVYEQFF. For the CDR3, the DNA is TGTGCCAGCAGCTCACAGGGGTCGTTGGTATATGAGCAGTTCTTC. The full variable domain, completed using reference TRBV5-4 and TRBJ2-1, is ETGVTQSPTHLIKTRGQQVTLRCSSQSGHNTVSWYQQALGQGPQFIFQYYREEENGRGNFPPRFSGLQFPNYSSELNVNALELDDSALYLCASSSQGSLVYEQFFGPGTRLTVL.

This clonotype was seen a few times. J is TRBJ2-2 and V is TRBV20-1, with 8 bases fitting TRBD2. With 6 bases clipped from V and 7 bases from J, the junction kept 13 bases outside the gene matches. Germline V gives CDR1 DFQATT, CDR2 SNEGSKA (reference sequence). This CDR3 spans 15 amino acids. The CDR3 nucleotides are TGCAGTGCGTCACGGACCGGGGGGGCCTTCGGGGAGCTGTTTTTT. Amino acid sequence: CSASRTGGAFGELFF.

In its sample, this clonotype was seen a few times. V gene TRBV7-2 combines with J gene TRBJ2-3; D is perhaps TRBD2 (7 bases). The CDR3 is 15 residues long. Germline V gene lookup returns CDR1 SGHTA and CDR2 FQGNSA. Trimming took off 6 bases at V and 5 bases at J, with 18 bases between the two ends. The CDR3 protein is CASSSRGGALDTQYF. The CDR3 DNA sequence: TGTGCCAGCAGTTCTCGAGGGGGGGCCTTAGATACGCAGTATTTT.

The J gene is TRBJ1-4, the V gene TRBV5-1; 7 bases map to TRBD1. This CDR3 contains 15 residues. Trimming removed 0 bases from V and 2 bases from J; junction bases left unmatched: 1. Germline V gives CDR1 SGHRS, CDR2 YFSETQ. CDR3 DNA: TGCGCCAGCAGCTTGGGGGGACAGACTAATGAAAAACTGTTTTTT. Translated, it gives CASSLGGQTNEKLFF.

This clonotype was counted between two and nine times. The chain carries TRBV14 and TRBJ2-1; 8 bases match TRBD2. There are 15 residues in the CDR3. From germline, CDR1 is SGHDN and CDR2 FVKESK. Losses at the gene ends were 1 base for V and 7 bases for J; bases not matched to a gene: 6. As DNA, the CDR3 is TGTGCCAGCAGCCAAGTCGCGGGGGGATTTAATGAGCAGTTCTTC. Translated, it gives CASSQVAGGFNEQFF.

CDR3 sequence: CASSLRGARNIQYF. CDR3 sequence (DNA): TGTGCCAGCAGCTTGAGGGGGGCAAGAAACATTCAGTACTTC. The genes are TRBV5-5 and TRBJ2-4; D is tentatively TRBD1 or TRBD2 (6 bases each). Per germline, CDR1 SGHKS and CDR2 YYEKEE (reference sequence). The CDR3 length is 14 residues. V lost 1 base and J 6 bases, leaving 11 bases between the germline ends.

The chain is built from TRBV20-1 and TRBJ2-1, with 10 bases lining up with TRBD2. The V segment lost 0 bases and the J segment 0 bases; nucleotides outside the gene matches: 5. This CDR3 spans 17 amino acids. In germline, CDR1 is DFQATT, CDR2 SNEGSKA (reference sequence). The CDR3 loop reads CSARDSSGGSSYNEQFF. CDR3 DNA sequence: TGCAGTGCTAGAGATAGTAGCGGGGGGAGCTCCTACAATGAGCAGTTCTTC.

The chain has TRBV7-2 and TRBJ2-5; the D gene is possibly TRBD1 (5 bases). V lost 1 base and J lost 3, with 12 bases in between. CDR1 is SGHTA and CDR2 is FQGNSA in the germline V gene. The CDR3 covers 15 residues. CDR3 DNA sequence: TGTGCCAGCAGCTTAGGTGCCCAGGGTGAAGAGACCCAGTACTTC. Its translation is CASSLGAQGEETQYF. The variable domain in full, completed from reference TRBV7-2 and TRBJ2-5, reads GAGVSQSPSNKVTEKGKDVELRCDPISGHTALYWYRQSLGQGLEFLIYFQGNSAPDKSGLPSDRFSAERTGGSVSTLTIQRTQQEDSAVYLCASSLGAQGEETQYFGPGTRLLVL.

The chain couples TRBV5-1 to TRBJ2-7; D gene uncertain. The CDR3 covers 14 residues. Germline V CDR1 and CDR2: SGHRS, YFSETQ. V shed 2 bases and J shed 3 bases, with 12 bases lying between them. The CDR3 DNA sequence: TGCGCCAGCAGCTTAAAGAACAGTAACTACGAGCAGTACTTC. Its protein is CASSLKNSNYEQYF.

This clonotype was counted only a few times. This chain links TRBV4-3 with TRBJ2-3, with D possibly TRBD1 on 6 matching bases. This CDR3 comprises 16 residues. CDR1 LGHNA and CDR2 YSLEER come from the germline V gene. Trimming stripped 0 bases from V and 2 bases from J, with 12 bases between. The CDR3, as DNA: TGCGCCAGCAGCCAAGATCTTACAGGGAACACAGATACGCAGTATTTT. The encoded protein is CASSQDLTGNTDTQYF.

This chain links TRBV12-3 or TRBV12-4 with TRBJ2-7; TRBD1 is a possible D gene (5 bases). The CDR3 is 13 residues long. The V and J ends lost 1 base and 6 bases respectively, with 10 bases between them. The CDR3 spells CASSLVTGSEQYF. CDR3 nucleotides: TGTGCCAGCAGTTTAGTTACAGGATCCGAGCAGTACTTC.

In its sample, this clonotype was seen a few times. The rearrangement joins TRBV28 to TRBJ2-7; D not resolved. Per germline, CDR1 MDHEN and CDR2 SYDVKM. This CDR3 region has 13 residues. V lost 4 bases and J 7 bases, leaving 14 bases between the germline ends. The chain's CDR3 is CASSYANWGEQYF. The DNA for the CDR3 is TGTGCCAGCAGTTACGCAAACTGGGGAGAGCAGTACTTC. The complete variable domain, with remaining parts taken from reference TRBV28 and TRBJ2-7, reads DVKVTQSSRYLVKRTGEKVFLECVQDMDHENMFWYRQDPGLGLRLIYFSYDVKMKEKGDIPEGYSVSREKKERFSLILESASTNQTSMYLCASSYANWGEQYFGPGTRLTVT.

The chain couples TRBV6-1 to TRBJ1-1; 7 nucleotides match TRBD1. CDR3 length: 14 amino acids. Germline values: CDR1 MNHNS, CDR2 SASEGT. V trimming: 6 bases; J trimming: 5 bases; junction bases outside the gene matches: 9. The CDR3 sequence is CASRAEGARTEAFF. The CDR3 DNA reads TGTGCCAGCAGGGCCGAGGGGGCGCGAACTGAAGCTTTCTTT.

The DNA of the CDR3 is TGTGCCAGCAGCCTCCGACCGGGACGGAACTCCTACGAGCAGTACTTC. It encodes CASSLRPGRNSYEQYF. The chain links TRBV7-2 to TRBJ2-7, with D perhaps assigned TRBD1 or TRBD2 (5 bases each). Trimming left V 5 bases short and J 0 bases short, with 17 bases between. CDR1 and CDR2 (germline): SGHTA, FQGNSA. The CDR3 sequence is 16 residues long.

The table lists this clonotype with a few counts. J is TRBJ2-1 and V is TRBV20-1; 8 bases line up with TRBD2. The CDR3 is 14 residues long. Unmatched junction bases numbered 7, after V lost 3 bases and J lost 6 bases. Per germline, CDR1 DFQATT and CDR2 SNEGSKA (reference sequence). CDR3 coding DNA: TGCAGTGCTAGCGGACGGGGGGGCCGCAATGAGCAGTTCTTC. Translated: CSASGRGGRNEQFF.

Only a few counts were recorded for this clonotype. The chain recombines TRBV3-1 with TRBJ1-5, with unresolved D. The V gene lost 3 bases and the J gene lost 2 bases, with 11 bases spanning the gap. The CDR3 covers 15 residues. Per the germline V gene, CDR1 is LGHDT and CDR2 is YNNKEL (reference sequence). DNA of the CDR3: TGTGCCAGCAGCCAGGGTCGGTGGGGCAATCAGCCCCAGCATTTT. Protein: CASSQGRWGNQPQHF.

This clonotype was seen only a few times. The chain carries TRBV11-1 and TRBJ2-5, with no clear D. The germline gives CDR1 SGHAT, CDR2 FQDESV (reference sequence). This CDR3 region has 16 residues. V was pared by 3 bases and J by 0 bases, with 14 bases between. CDR3 DNA: TGTGCCAGCAGCTTTCGGGTCATTAAGTACCAAGAGACCCAGTACTTC. It translates to CASSFRVIKYQETQYF.

This clonotype was seen a handful of times. The V gene is TRBV12-3 or TRBV12-4, the J gene TRBJ2-1; the D gene is possibly TRBD1 (6 bases). The CDR3 consists of 15 residues. V lost 3 bases, J lost 1 base, and 10 bases lay in between. The DNA for the CDR3 is TGTGCCAGCAGTTTCAGGGGTGAGTCCTACAATGAGCAGTTCTTC. Translated, it gives CASSFRGESYNEQFF.

For this clonotype: The junction does not match germline at one end; this may be a read error. V and J are TRBV5-6 and TRBJ2-5; 8 bases map to TRBD1. Germline loops: CDR1 SGHDT, CDR2 YYEEEE. The CDR3 is 15 amino acids. CDR3 amino acids: CASSLGQGLQGTQYF. DNA of the CDR3: TGTGCCAGCAGCTTGGGACAGGGGTTACAAGGGACCCAGTACTTC.

This chain connects TRBV20-1 to TRBJ1-6; D unresolved. V was clipped by 4 bases and J by 7 bases, with 8 bases between them. This CDR3 spans 12 amino acids. Germline V gene lookup returns CDR1 DFQATT and CDR2 SNEGSKA (reference sequence). The CDR3 spells CSAKGPNSPLHF. In DNA, the CDR3 is TGCAGTGCTAAAGGACCCAATTCACCCCTCCACTTT.

The chain carries TRBV4-2 and TRBJ2-3; D might be TRBD2 (5 bases). There are 16 residues in the CDR3. CDR1 LGHNA and CDR2 YNFKEQ come from the germline V gene. V lost 1 base, J lost 0 bases, and 11 bases lay in between. CDR3 region: CASSQGGAASTDTQYF. CDR3 sequence (DNA): TGTGCCAGCAGCCAAGGGGGAGCGGCTAGCACAGATACGCAGTATTTT.

V gene TRBV27 combines with J gene TRBJ1-2, with D tentatively TRBD1 (6 bases). V lost 6 bases to trimming and J lost 4 bases, with 12 bases between them. Germline CDR1 and CDR2: MNHEY and SMNVEV (reference sequence). The CDR3 has 13 amino acids. The CDR3 nucleotides are TGTGCCAGCAGCCGGACAGATTCCTATGGCTACACCTTC. Encoded protein: CASSRTDSYGYTF.

The table lists this clonotype with a few counts. The CDR3 bases are TGTGCCACCAGCAGAGATCAAGGGTACACCGGGGAGCTGTTTTTT. It codes for CATSRDQGYTGELFF. The chain couples TRBV15 to TRBJ2-2; D ambiguous. V was shortened by 0 bases and J by 3 bases, with 8 bases between the two germline ends. The CDR3 is 15 residues long. Germline V CDR1 and CDR2: LNHNV, YYDKDF (reference sequence). Together with reference TRBV15 and TRBJ2-2, the CDR3 gives the full variable domain: DAMVIQNPRYQVTQFGKPVTLSCSQTLNHNVMYWYQQKSSQAPKLLFHYYDKDFNNEADTPDNFQSRRPNTSFCFLDIRSPGLGDTAMYLCATSRDQGYTGELFFGEGSRLTVL.

In its sample, this clonotype was seen a few times. The CDR3 bases are TGTGCCAGCTCACCAATGGGGGACACGCAGTTCTTC. Amino acid sequence: CASSPMGDTQFF. The chain uses TRBV18 and TRBJ2-1, with a tentative D call TRBD1 (6 bases). The CDR3 is made up of 12 amino acids. The ends were cut back, 2 bases at V and 12 bases at J, with 11 bases in the middle. The germline V gene encodes CDR1 KGHSH and CDR2 LQKENI. The variable domain in full, completed from reference TRBV18 and TRBJ2-1, reads NAGVMQNPRHLVRRRGQEARLRCSPMKGHSHVYWYRQLPEEGLKFMVYLQKENIIDESGMPKERFSAEFPKEGPSILRIQQVVRGDSAAYFCASSPMGDTQFFGPGTRLTVL.